Listed here are 14 T cell receptor beta chains from one sample, sequenced in a study of T cell responses to AZD1222 COVID-19 vaccine. Data came from immunoSEQ multiplex PCR; TCRdb stores just in-frame clones and leaves some out. Altogether about 150,000 clones are present, 75% to 95% being singletons, with the ten largest covering about 3%. This specimen was peripheral blood, taken on day 0 of AZD1222 vaccination. These receptors originate from an adult in good health.

This CDR3 is CASSVEGTGYGYTF. CDR3 DNA sequence: TGTGCCAGCAGTGTAGAGGGGACGGGCTATGGCTACACCTTC. This chain joins TRBV2 and TRBJ1-2; tentatively, D is TRBD1 (5 bases). CDR3 length equals 14 residues. V dropped 4 bases and J dropped 4 bases, with 13 bases sitting between them. Germline V CDR1 and CDR2: SNHLY, FYNNEI.

This chain links TRBV6-5 with TRBJ1-6; D is unclear. Between the trimmed V and J ends, which lost 0 bases and 0 bases, there was a span of 6 bases. CDR1 MNHEY and CDR2 SVGAGI come from the germline V gene. The CDR3 has 16 residues. The CDR3 here is CASSYSQSSYNSPLHF. The CDR3 DNA reads TGTGCCAGCAGTTACTCACAGAGCTCCTATAATTCACCCCTCCACTTT.

The chain links TRBV2 to TRBJ1-6; tentatively, D is TRBD1 (6 bases). V was shortened by 6 bases and J by 5 bases, with 14 bases between the two germline ends. Per the germline V gene, CDR1 is SNHLY and CDR2 is FYNNEI. The CDR3 is made up of 15 amino acids. CDR3 amino acids: CASRGQGTNNSPLHF. The CDR3 DNA reads TGTGCCAGCAGGGGTCAGGGGACGAATAATTCACCCCTCCACTTT.

V gene TRBV5-8 combines with J gene TRBJ1-1; no clear D gene. The germline V and J ends were trimmed by 4 bases and 6 bases, with 7 bases remaining between them. Germline V gives CDR1 SGHTS, CDR2 YDEGEE. CDR3 length: 11 residues. The CDR3 coding sequence is TGTGCCAGCAGCCCAAATTCTGAAGCTTTCTTT. It yields the protein CASSPNSEAFF.

J is TRBJ1-2 and V is TRBV11-2; D is unresolved. V was shortened by 0 bases and J by 8 bases, with 16 bases between the two germline ends. Germline CDR1 and CDR2: SGHAT and FQNNGV. CDR3 size: 15 residues. The CDR3 region is CASSLDGQFRGGYTF. The CDR3 nucleotides are TGTGCCAGCAGCTTAGATGGCCAGTTCCGAGGCGGCTACACCTTC.

This clone was counted once. The chain links TRBV7-3 to TRBJ2-5, with 12 nucleotides matching TRBD2. This CDR3 has 16 amino acids. Germline V gives CDR1 SGHTA, CDR2 FQGTGA. V lost 6 bases to trimming and J lost 2 bases; unmatched junction nucleotides: 7. The CDR3 DNA reads as TGTGCCAGCAGTCCACTAGCGGGGGGACGACAAGAGACCCAGTACTTC. It is translated as CASSPLAGGRQETQYF.

The chain combines TRBV27 with TRBJ1-6; 11 bases match TRBD1. The CDR3 spans 16 residues. J gave up 9 bases and V 2 bases, and 6 bases lay outside the gene matches. Germline loops: CDR1 MNHEY, CDR2 SMNVEV (reference sequence). The DNA of the CDR3 is TGTGCCAGCAGTTTAACCCTGGACAGGGGGCGTTCACCCCTCCACTTT. This sequence encodes CASSLTLDRGRSPLHF.

V usage is TRBV9 and J usage is TRBJ1-3, with 10 nucleotides matching TRBD1. Germline CDR1 is SGDLS and CDR2 is YYNGEE. J was trimmed by 2 bases and V by 5 bases; bases with no gene match: 7. The CDR3 is made up of 16 amino acids. The CDR3 region has the DNA TGTGCCAGCAGAACGTTGACAGGGGGCACTGGAAACACCATATATTTT. This translates into CASRTLTGGTGNTIYF. Together with reference TRBV9 and TRBJ1-3, the CDR3 gives the full variable domain: DSGVTQTPKHLITATGQRVTLRCSPRSGDLSVYWYQQSLDQGLQFLIQYYNGEERAKGNILERFSAQQFPDLHSELNLSSLELGDSALYFCASRTLTGGTGNTIYFGEGSWLTVV.

The chain has TRBV5-6 and TRBJ2-3, with D possibly matching TRBD2 (6 bases). Germline assignment: CDR1 SGHDT and CDR2 YYEEEE. The CDR3 has 15 amino acids. The germline V and J ends were trimmed by 1 base and 3 bases, with 12 bases remaining between them. The CDR3: CASSLMGGSTDTQYF. In DNA, the CDR3 is TGTGCCAGCAGCTTGATGGGGGGTAGTACAGATACGCAGTATTTT. Supplemented by reference TRBV5-6 and TRBJ2-3, the full variable domain reads DAGVTQSPTHLIKTRGQQVTLRCSPKSGHDTVSWYQQALGQGPQFIFQYYEEEERQRGNFPDRFSGHQFPNYSSELNVNALLLGDSALYLCASSLMGGSTDTQYFGPGTRLTVL.

The CDR3 region is CASSLGTKTGELFF. CDR3 nucleotide sequence: TGCGCCAGCAGCTTGGGGACTAAAACCGGGGAGCTGTTTTTT. The V call is TRBV5-1, the J call TRBJ2-2, with D possibly TRBD2 on 6 matching bases. The CDR3 runs to 14 residues. Per germline, CDR1 SGHRS and CDR2 YFSETQ. V lost 0 bases, J lost 5 bases, and 8 bases lay in between.

The rearrangement uses TRBV7-9 and TRBJ1-1, with D unresolved. The CDR3 runs 12 residues. V was trimmed by 4 bases and J by 11 bases, leaving 14 bases between them. CDR1 is SEHNR and CDR2 is FQNEAQ in the germline V gene (reference sequence). The CDR3 sequence: CASSSLGVWAFF. The CDR3 DNA follows: TGTGCCAGCAGCTCGTTAGGAGTCTGGGCTTTCTTT.

The chain couples TRBV3-1 (or the pseudogene TRBV3-2) to TRBJ1-5; no clear D gene. Germline V gene data show CDR1 as LGHDT and CDR2 as YNNKEL (reference sequence). This CDR3 comprises 14 residues. Trimming removed 3 bases from V and 1 base from J, with 7 bases in between. CDR3 in amino acids: CASSHLGSNQPQHF. In nucleotides, the CDR3 is TGTGCCAGCAGCCACCTGGGAAGCAATCAGCCCCAGCATTTT.

The genes are TRBV21-1 and TRBJ1-5. TRBV21-1 is a pseudogene segment. The CDR3 is 17 residues long. The CDR3 DNA follows: TGTGCCAGCAGCAAAGAGCGGGGCAGGGGGTTTAAACAGCCCCAGCATTTT. Amino acids: CASSKERGRGFKQPQHF.

The chain joins TRBV14 to TRBJ1-2; D might be TRBD1 (5 bases). Trimming removed 0 bases from V and 6 bases from J, with 14 bases in between. The germline V gene has CDR1 SGHDN and CDR2 FVKESK. CDR3 length: 15 amino acids. CDR3 residues: CASSQEWQGRDGYTF. The CDR3 DNA reads as TGTGCCAGCAGCCAAGAATGGCAGGGACGCGATGGCTACACCTTC.